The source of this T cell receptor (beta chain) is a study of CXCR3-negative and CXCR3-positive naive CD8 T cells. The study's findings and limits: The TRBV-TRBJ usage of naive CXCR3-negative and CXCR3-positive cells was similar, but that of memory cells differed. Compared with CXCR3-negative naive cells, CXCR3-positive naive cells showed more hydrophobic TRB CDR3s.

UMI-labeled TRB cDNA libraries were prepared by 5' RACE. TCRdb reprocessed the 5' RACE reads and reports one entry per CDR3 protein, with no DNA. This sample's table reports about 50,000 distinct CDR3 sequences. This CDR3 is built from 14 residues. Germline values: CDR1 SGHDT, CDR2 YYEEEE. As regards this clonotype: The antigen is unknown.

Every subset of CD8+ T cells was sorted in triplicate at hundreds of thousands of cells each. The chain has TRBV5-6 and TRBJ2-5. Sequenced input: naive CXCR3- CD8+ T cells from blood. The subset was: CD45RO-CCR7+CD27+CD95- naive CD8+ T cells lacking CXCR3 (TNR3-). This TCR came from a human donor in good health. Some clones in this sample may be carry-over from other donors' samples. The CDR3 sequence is CASSLAGDKETQYF.